The 16 T cell receptor beta chains listed next were all sequenced from one sample in a study of blood T cell repertoires in COVID-19. Profiled with immunoSEQ multiplex PCR; TCRdb holds only in-frame clones, not every one. The sample records around 250,000 clones, 80% to 90% being singletons. Sequencing was done on a sample of PBMCs or T cells enriched from blood (not recorded which). These receptors all stem from a man between 25 and 39 years old with acute COVID-19.

The rearrangement joins TRBV29-1 to TRBJ1-6; TRBD1 matches 9 bases. This CDR3 is 14 amino acids long. V shed 4 bases and J 9 bases; nucleotides not matched to a gene: 7. Germline-derived CDR1 and CDR2 are SQVTM and ANQGSEA. The DNA of the CDR3 is TGCAGCGTTGGGACAGGGGATGGTGGTTCACCCCTCCACTTT. It translates to CSVGTGDGGSPLHF.

V is TRBV7-6 and J is TRBJ2-2, with D possibly being TRBD1 (6 bases). Looked up from germline, CDR1 is SGHVS and CDR2 is FNYEAQ. This CDR3 has 16 amino acids. The germline V and J ends were trimmed by 5 bases and 4 bases, with 17 bases remaining between them. CDR3 residues: CASSRGTSRATGELFF. For the CDR3, the DNA is TGTGCCAGCAGCCGAGGGACATCAAGGGCCACCGGGGAGCTGTTTTTT. The complete variable domain, with remaining parts taken from reference TRBV7-6 and TRBJ2-2, reads GAGVSQSPRYKVTKRGQDVALRCDPISGHVSLYWYRQALGQGPEFLTYFNYEAQQDKSGLPNDRFSAERPEGSISTLTIQRTEQRDSAMYRCASSRGTSRATGELFFGEGSRLTVL.

The genes are TRBV4-2 and TRBJ2-5; the match to TRBD2 covers 10 bases. Germline V gene data show CDR1 as LGHNA and CDR2 as YNFKEQ. CDR3 length: 15 residues. Trimming took 4 bases from V and 3 from J; bases not matched to a gene: 5. CDR3 nucleotide sequence: TGTGCCAGCAGCCTCCGGACTAGCGGTGAAGAGACCCAGTACTTC. This encodes CASSLRTSGEETQYF.

The chain recombines TRBV19 with TRBJ2-1; TRBD2 might be the D (5 bases). CDR3 length equals 14 residues. Germline CDR1 reads LNHDA; CDR2 reads SQIVND (reference sequence). Trimming shortened V by 5 bases and J by 9 bases, and 17 bases separated the two germline ends. The CDR3: CASSPSVGRGEQFF. The CDR3 region has the DNA TGTGCCAGTAGTCCCTCAGTTGGTCGGGGTGAGCAGTTCTTC.

This clone was counted between two and nine times. This chain uses TRBV6-5 with TRBJ2-2; D is perhaps TRBD1 (6 bases). CDR1 is MNHEY and CDR2 is SVGAGI in the germline V gene. The CDR3 extends over 14 amino acids. V lost 8 bases to trimming and J lost 3 bases, with 13 bases between them. This CDR3 is CASRDGQHTGELFF. The DNA of the CDR3 is TGTGCCAGCCGAGACGGACAGCACACCGGGGAGCTGTTTTTT.

The chain has TRBV7-9 and TRBJ1-2; possibly TRBD1 for D (5 bases). This CDR3 contains 18 residues. Trimming took off 4 bases at V and 6 bases at J, with 27 bases between the two ends. Germline loops: CDR1 SEHNR, CDR2 FQNEAQ (reference sequence). The CDR3 DNA follows: TGTGCCAGCAGCTCTATAAGAAGCAAGGACAAGAAAGGTCATGGCTACACCTTC. Amino acid sequence: CASSSIRSKDKKGHGYTF.

As concerns this clone: This CDR3 is also generated by other DNA sequences in the sample. The DNA for the CDR3 is TGTGCCAGCTCACCAGGGAGGAACACTGAAGCTTTCTTT. This encodes CASSPGRNTEAFF. The rearrangement uses TRBV18 and TRBJ1-1; D not resolved. Trimming left V 2 bases short and J 1 base short, with 5 bases between. The CDR3 length is 13 residues. Germline V gives CDR1 KGHSH, CDR2 LQKENI.

The chain joins TRBV24-1 to TRBJ2-1; TRBD1 is a possible D gene (5 bases). CDR1 is KGHDR, CDR2 SFDVKD, per germline. The ends were cut back, 3 bases at V and 6 bases at J, with 17 bases in the middle. CDR3 length: 16 amino acids. CDR3 amino acids: CATSDTTEARANEQFF. Written as DNA, the CDR3 is TGTGCCACCAGTGATACGACAGAAGCAAGGGCCAATGAGCAGTTCTTC.

The gene calls are TRBV9 and TRBJ2-5; D is possibly TRBD2 (6 bases). CDR3 length equals 14 residues. CDR1 SGDLS and CDR2 YYNGEE come from the germline V gene. Trimming removed 0 bases from V and 1 base from J, with 7 bases in between. The CDR3 is CASSVAGAQETQYF. CDR3 bases: TGTGCCAGCAGCGTAGCGGGAGCCCAAGAGACCCAGTACTTC.

The CDR3 coding sequence is TGTGCCAGCATCAAATTCCAGGGCCCTCTCTACGAGCAGTACGTC. Amino acids: CASIKFQGPLYEQYV. The chain joins TRBV6-5 to TRBJ2-7; weak D call: TRBD1 (5 bases). The CDR3 is 15 amino acids. The V and J ends lost 7 bases and 3 bases respectively, with 19 bases between them. Germline V gene data show CDR1 as MNHEY and CDR2 as SVGAGI.

V and J are TRBV5-4 and TRBJ2-1; the match to TRBD2 covers 11 bases. The CDR3 loop spans 15 amino acids. Trimming removed 2 bases from V and 9 bases from J; junction bases left unmatched: 7. Looked up from germline, CDR1 is SGHNT and CDR2 is YYREEE (reference sequence). CDR3 nucleotides: TGTGCCAGCAGCTTAACTAGCGGGAGCAGCGGTGAGCAGTTCTTC. It codes for CASSLTSGSSGEQFF.

The CDR3 DNA sequence: TGTGCCAGCGACTCCGCGAACGAGCAGTACGTC. Encoded protein: CASDSANEQYV. The rearrangement joins TRBV9 to TRBJ2-7, with no clear D. CDR3 length: 11 amino acids. Trimming took 7 bases from V and 5 from J, leaving 10 bases between them. The germline gives CDR1 SGDLS, CDR2 YYNGEE.

The chain employs TRBV15 and TRBJ2-3, with 8 bases identical to TRBD2. Germline CDR1 reads LNHNV; CDR2 reads YYDKDF (reference sequence). After removal of 8 bases from V and 6 bases from J, the junction contained 10 bases not matched to a gene. This CDR3 spans 14 amino acids. Written as DNA, the CDR3 is TGTGCCACCGCCCCCCAGCGGGGGTACGATACGCAGTATTTT. Its translation: CATAPQRGYDTQYF.

The chain couples TRBV12-3 or TRBV12-4 to TRBJ1-2; D remains ambiguous. The germline V and J ends were trimmed by 6 bases and 12 bases, with 14 bases remaining between them. This CDR3 spans 11 amino acids. The CDR3 bases are TGTGCCAGCAGATACGGGCTGCGGGACACCTTC. Translation gives CASRYGLRDTF.

This chain links TRBV29-1 with TRBJ2-5; the match to TRBD1 covers 7 bases. The CDR3 spans 13 residues. Germline lookup yields CDR1 SQVTM and CDR2 ANQGSEA. Losses at the gene ends were 8 bases for V and 5 bases for J; bases not matched to a gene: 11. DNA of the CDR3: TGCAGCTTAGACAGGGTTGCCGGCGAGACCCAGTACTTC. Amino acid sequence: CSLDRVAGETQYF.

This chain connects TRBV6-4 to TRBJ2-1; 8 bases match TRBD1. The ends lost 2 bases at V and 5 bases at J; junction bases unmatched: 2. The CDR3 spans 14 residues. Germline V CDR1 and CDR2: MRHNA, SNTAGT. CDR3 bases: TGTGCCAGCAGTGACGGACAGGGACACAATGAGCAGTTCTTC. The encoded protein is CASSDGQGHNEQFF.